One sample yielded the 28 T cell receptor beta chains listed below, sequenced in a study of cytomegalovirus exposure and HLA in healthy donors. Method: immunoSEQ multiplex PCR; TCRdb's copy keeps in-frame clones and lacks some. The sample shows about 220,000 clones, about 89% of them seen only once. Sequenced material: PBMCs. These receptors all stem from a woman aged 18-29 years in good health and CMV-seronegative.

V is TRBV5-6 and J is TRBJ2-3; D is possibly TRBD2 (5 bases). Trimming stripped 0 bases from V and 3 bases from J, with 14 bases between. The CDR3 has 16 residues. The V gene's germline CDR1 is SGHDT and CDR2 YYEEEE. This CDR3 reads CASSLGRRARTDTQYF. CDR3 nucleotides: TGTGCCAGCAGCTTGGGTAGGCGGGCTAGGACAGATACGCAGTATTTT.

The V call is TRBV5-8, the J call TRBJ2-7; 10 bases line up with TRBD1. The V gene's germline CDR1 is SGHTS and CDR2 YDEGEE. V lost 1 base to trimming and J lost 4 bases; unmatched junction nucleotides: 11. The CDR3 has 17 residues. The CDR3 region is CASSLFPGQGFRYEQYF. For the CDR3, the DNA is TGTGCCAGCAGCTTGTTCCCGGGACAGGGGTTTAGGTACGAGCAGTACTTC.

The CDR3 DNA sequence: TGCGCCAGCAGCCAAACCGGACAGGGCCGCAACCAGTACTTC. This encodes CASSQTGQGRNQYF. The chain links TRBV4-1 to TRBJ2-5; 8 bases agree with TRBD1. This CDR3 is 14 amino acids long. Germline V gene lookup returns CDR1 MGHRA and CDR2 YSYEKL. J gave up 10 bases and V 2 bases, and 9 bases lay outside the gene matches.

The J gene is TRBJ2-2, the V gene TRBV2; tentatively, D is TRBD2 (5 bases). This CDR3 is built from 13 residues. Deletions cut 7 bases from V and 6 bases from J, with 12 bases between. The germline gives CDR1 SNHLY, CDR2 FYNNEI. In DNA, the CDR3 is TGTGCCAGCAAGGCGGTTAGCGCCGGGGAGCTGTTTTTT. It translates to CASKAVSAGELFF. Full variable domain (rest looked up from reference TRBV2 and TRBJ2-2): EPEVTQTPSHQVTQMGQEVILRCVPISNHLYFYWYRQILGQKVEFLVSFYNNEISEKSEIFDDQFSVERPDGSNFTLKIRSTKLEDSAMYFCASKAVSAGELFFGEGSRLTVL.

The chain is built from TRBV7-6 and TRBJ2-7; TRBD1 is a possible D gene (5 bases). Trimming cost V 2 bases and J 2 bases, with 10 bases left between them. Germline CDR1 is SGHVS and CDR2 is FNYEAQ. There are 14 residues in the CDR3. The CDR3 DNA sequence: TGTGCCAGCAGCTTAAAGGACACAACCTACGAGCAGTACTTC. Translated: CASSLKDTTYEQYF. The variable domain in full, with the rest retrieved from reference TRBV7-6 and TRBJ2-7, is GAGVSQSPRYKVTKRGQDVALRCDPISGHVSLYWYRQALGQGPEFLTYFNYEAQQDKSGLPNDRFSAERPEGSISTLTIQRTEQRDSAMYRCASSLKDTTYEQYFGPGTRLTVT.

The chain couples TRBV6-5 to TRBJ2-7; 7 bases are shared with TRBD1. CDR3 size: 12 residues. The germline CDR1 and CDR2 sequences are MNHEY and SVGAGI. V gave up 6 bases and J gave up 5 bases; unmatched junction bases: 4. CDR3 loop: CASSYRGDEQYF. In nucleotides, the CDR3 is TGTGCCAGCAGCTACAGGGGCGACGAGCAGTACTTC.

The chain combines TRBV10-3 with TRBJ2-1; 12 positions match TRBD2. CDR3 length: 14 residues. CDR1 and CDR2 from the germline V gene are ENHRY and SYGVKD. J gave up 10 bases and V 8 bases, and 9 bases lay outside the gene matches. The CDR3 DNA reads TGTGCCATCGGGCTAGCGGGAGGGCCGCGGGAGCAGTTCTTC. It codes for CAIGLAGGPREQFF.

This chain links TRBV10-1 with TRBJ2-1; 7 nucleotides agree with TRBD1. Germline CDR1 is WNHNN and CDR2 is SYGVQD (reference sequence). This CDR3 contains 15 residues. The J segment lost 3 bases and the V segment lost 4 bases, leaving 6 bases of the junction unmatched. The CDR3 is CASSGGDRVYNEQFF. DNA of the CDR3: TGCGCCAGCAGTGGAGGGGACAGAGTCTACAATGAGCAGTTCTTC.

This clone was found once. This chain joins TRBV13 and TRBJ1-1; D gene uncertain. Trimming left V 0 bases short and J 10 bases short, with 12 bases between. CDR3 size: 13 residues. Germline V gene lookup returns CDR1 PRHDT and CDR2 FYEKMQ (reference sequence). The CDR3 coding sequence is TGTGCCAGCAGCTTAGGAGTGTTGGCAGGAGCTTTCTTT. As protein: CASSLGVLAGAFF. Full variable domain (missing parts from reference TRBV13 and TRBJ1-1): AAGVIQSPRHLIKEKRETATLKCYPIPRHDTVYWYQQGPGQDPQFLISFYEKMQSDKGSIPDRFSAQQFSDYHSELNMSSLELGDSALYFCASSLGVLAGAFFGQGTRLTVV.

The chain combines TRBV4-1 with TRBJ2-7, with TRBD2 matching 10 bases. Germline CDR1 is MGHRA and CDR2 is YSYEKL. CDR3 size: 17 residues. Trimming cost V 4 bases and J 6 bases; bases outside gene matches: 15. The CDR3 is CASSLLFPGTSEVEQYF. The CDR3 DNA sequence: TGCGCCAGCAGCCTTCTCTTCCCCGGGACTAGCGAGGTCGAGCAGTACTTC.

A single count supports this clone. The chain employs TRBV5-1 and TRBJ2-1, with TRBD2 identical over 10 bases. CDR3 size: 16 residues. Germline assignment: CDR1 SGHRS and CDR2 YFSETQ. V lost 4 bases, J lost 7 bases, and 11 bases stayed unmatched. The CDR3 here is CASSLQREGPGNEQFF. DNA for the CDR3: TGCGCCAGCAGCCTGCAGCGGGAGGGCCCCGGTAATGAGCAGTTCTTC.

This clone appeared a few times. The V and J genes are TRBV25-1 and TRBJ1-5; TRBD1 matches at 7 bases. V was clipped by 6 bases and J by 3 bases; unmatched bases: 2. Germline values: CDR1 MGHDK, CDR2 SYGVNS. This CDR3 is 13 amino acids long. Written as DNA, the CDR3 is TGTGCCAGCAGACAGGGGAACAATCAGCCCCAGCATTTT. Translated, it gives CASRQGNNQPQHF.

J is TRBJ1-2 and V is TRBV11-2; tentatively, D is TRBD1 (6 bases). This CDR3 is built from 15 residues. Germline CDR1 and CDR2: SGHAT and FQNNGV. V lost 1 base and J 7 bases, leaving 16 bases between the germline ends. CDR3 coding DNA: TGTGCCAGCAGCTTAGCCCCACAGGGACAAGGTGGCTACACCTTC. It is translated as CASSLAPQGQGGYTF.

The chain uses TRBV5-1 and TRBJ2-3, with 7 bases that match TRBD2. The CDR3 runs to 15 residues. Losses at the gene ends were 2 bases for V and 0 bases for J; bases not matched to a gene: 3. The germline gives CDR1 SGHRS, CDR2 YFSETQ. The CDR3 spells CASSFSGTSTDTQYF. The CDR3, as DNA: TGCGCCAGCAGCTTCAGCGGGACTAGCACAGATACGCAGTATTTT.

This chain joins TRBV27 and TRBJ2-7; D might be TRBD2 (5 bases). CDR3 size: 14 residues. Trimming left V 5 bases short and J 3 bases short, with 14 bases between. Germline loops: CDR1 MNHEY, CDR2 SMNVEV (reference sequence). CDR3 sequence: CASSTLEGLYEQYF. CDR3 nucleotide sequence: TGTGCCAGCAGTACATTAGAGGGTCTCTACGAGCAGTACTTC.

The chain links TRBV5-4 to TRBJ2-5; 8 positions match TRBD2. Losses at the gene ends were 5 bases for V and 3 bases for J; bases not matched to a gene: 9. CDR1 SGHNT and CDR2 YYREEE come from the germline V gene (reference sequence). The CDR3 has 15 residues. CDR3: CASRGREDTKETQYF. CDR3 nucleotides: TGTGCCAGCAGGGGGCGGGAGGATACGAAAGAGACCCAGTACTTC.

The chain couples TRBV4-2 to TRBJ1-4; 9 nucleotides align to TRBD1. The germline V gene has CDR1 LGHNA and CDR2 YNFKEQ. With V trimmed by 4 bases and J by 4 bases, 7 bases remained unmatched. The CDR3 runs to 16 residues. DNA for the CDR3: TGTGCCAGCAGCCCCTCACGGGGACAGGGTAATGAAAAACTGTTTTTT. Residues: CASSPSRGQGNEKLFF.

The CDR3 region is CASSLRPFRLAVVNEQYF. CDR3 nucleotides: TGTGCCAGCAGCCTCCGACCCTTTAGACTAGCGGTAGTCAACGAGCAGTACTTC. This rearrangement joins TRBV7-6 to TRBJ2-7, with 9 bases fitting TRBD2. The CDR3 runs 18 residues. The V segment lost 5 bases and the J segment 5 bases; nucleotides outside the gene matches: 19. CDR1 is SGHVS and CDR2 is FNYEAQ in the germline V gene. Drawing the rest from reference TRBV7-6 and TRBJ2-7, the complete variable domain is GAGVSQSPRYKVTKRGQDVALRCDPISGHVSLYWYRQALGQGPEFLTYFNYEAQQDKSGLPNDRFSAERPEGSISTLTIQRTEQRDSAMYRCASSLRPFRLAVVNEQYFGPGTRLTVT.

Comments on this clone: Its ends do not fully match the called genes, so a read error is possible. This CDR3 is CSVEDFNSYGYTF. The CDR3 DNA reads TGCAGCGTCGAAGATTTTAACTCCTATGGCTACACCTTC. The chain links TRBV29-1 to TRBJ1-2; no firm D call. The CDR3 is made up of 13 amino acids. Germline V gene data show CDR1 as SQVTM and CDR2 as ANQGSEA.

This clone was detected only a few times. V is TRBV4-1 and J is TRBJ1-1; D is possibly TRBD1 (5 bases). V was shortened by 3 bases and J by 3 bases, with 8 bases between the two germline ends. CDR1 and CDR2 (germline): MGHRA, YSYEKL. CDR3 length: 13 amino acids. CDR3 nucleotides: TGCGCCAGCAGCCAGGGGGGACACACTGAAGCTTTCTTT. It is translated as CASSQGGHTEAFF.

The rearrangement links TRBV19 to TRBJ2-7; D remains unclear. The CDR3 sequence is 15 residues long. V lost 3 bases and J 3 bases, leaving 15 bases between the germline ends. Germline-derived CDR1 and CDR2 are LNHDA and SQIVND (reference sequence). CDR3 nucleotide sequence: TGTGCCAGTAGTATTAGAGGTGCCCTCCACTACGAGCAGTACTTC. Translation gives CASSIRGALHYEQYF.

The V and J genes are TRBV4-1 and TRBJ2-3; D unclear. V gave up 4 bases and J gave up 2 bases, with 7 bases separating them. There are 13 residues in the CDR3. CDR1 MGHRA and CDR2 YSYEKL come from the germline V gene. The DNA for the CDR3 is TGCGCCAGCAGCCGAGCTGTCACAGATACGCAGTATTTT. This sequence encodes CASSRAVTDTQYF.

The chain uses TRBV5-6 and TRBJ2-7; TRBD2 agrees at 12 bases. V dropped 4 bases and J dropped 3; count of bases not matched to a gene: 11. CDR3 size: 17 residues. Germline V gives CDR1 SGHDT, CDR2 YYEEEE. The CDR3 is CASSGRTSGTSFYEQYF. As DNA, the CDR3 is TGTGCCAGCAGCGGCCGGACTAGCGGGACTTCTTTCTACGAGCAGTACTTC.

The V and J genes are TRBV5-1 and TRBJ2-2; maybe TRBD2 (6 bases). The CDR3 is 15 residues long. V lost 2 bases and J lost 5, with 13 bases in between. The germline CDR1 and CDR2 sequences are SGHRS and YFSETQ. The CDR3 reads CASSLLAQQTGELFF. CDR3 nucleotide sequence: TGCGCCAGCAGCTTACTAGCACAGCAGACCGGGGAGCTGTTTTTT.

CDR3 in DNA: TGTGCCAGCAGGGGGGCAGGGAGCTCCTACAATGAGCAGTTCTTC. Protein: CASRGAGSSYNEQFF. The rearrangement links TRBV7-9 to TRBJ2-1; the D gene is possibly TRBD1 (6 bases). CDR1 SEHNR and CDR2 FQNEAQ come from the germline V gene (reference sequence). V lost 6 bases and J 0 bases, leaving 12 bases between the germline ends. The CDR3 spans 15 residues.

The J gene is TRBJ1-5, the V gene TRBV19, with D unresolved. V was shortened by 3 bases and J by 3 bases, with 12 bases between the two germline ends. Germline values: CDR1 LNHDA, CDR2 SQIVND (reference sequence). The CDR3 covers 15 residues. DNA for the CDR3: TGTGCCAGTAGTATGACTACCCAACACAATCAGCCCCAGCATTTT. Protein: CASSMTTQHNQPQHF.

This rearrangement joins TRBV28 to TRBJ2-7; 9 bases are a match to TRBD1. Unmatched junction bases numbered 6, after V lost 6 bases and J lost 6 bases. The germline V gene encodes CDR1 MDHEN and CDR2 SYDVKM. The CDR3 covers 13 residues. In nucleotides, the CDR3 is TGTGCCAGCAGACGAGACAGGGGGGGCGAGCAGTACTTC. Amino acid sequence: CASRRDRGGEQYF.

The chain employs TRBV27 and TRBJ1-2; 9 bases line up with TRBD1. Germline CDR1 and CDR2: MNHEY and SMNVEV (reference sequence). Trimming took 8 bases from V and 9 from J; bases not matched to a gene: 13. The CDR3 loop spans 14 amino acids. The CDR3 region is CASRSVTGTGSYTF. The DNA for the CDR3 is TGTGCCAGCCGTTCGGTTACGGGGACAGGGAGCTACACCTTC.